A selection of T cell receptor beta chains follows, all from one sample in a study of Graves' ophthalmopathy and Graves' hyperthyroidism. TCRdb re-called the multiplex PCR reads through MiXCR, storing one row per CDR3 protein. The sample holds around 1,200,000 distinct CDR3 sequences, approximately 35% seen once. Sequenced sample: peripheral blood or thyroid tissue (not recorded which). The receptors come from an adult man with Graves' hyperthyroidism. The CDR3 runs from the conserved cysteine through the conserved F or W. A D gene is named only where the DNA matches it firmly. Expanded clones are given a class, and other clones once, few, many or no size at all.

d_gene: TRBD1
v_gene: TRBV29-1
abundance: few
len: 15
j_gene: TRBJ2-2
CDR3nt: TGCAGCGTCGCTGGGACAGGGGCGAACACCGGGGAGCTGTTTTTT
CDR3aa: CSVAGTGANTGELFF

d_gene: .
v_gene: TRBV10-3
abundance: many
len: 13
j_gene: TRBJ2-7
CDR3nt: TGTGCCATCAGTGGTGGGGGGTTTTACGAGCAGTACTTC
CDR3aa: CAISGGGFYEQYF

d_gene: TRBD1
v_gene: TRBV20-1
abundance: many
len: 13
j_gene: TRBJ1-1
CDR3nt: TGCAGTGCTTCGCCAATCAGGGGGCGCAGGGCTTTCTTT
CDR3aa: CSASPIRGRRAFF

d_gene: .
v_gene: TRBV12-3/TRBV12-4
abundance: .
len: 14
j_gene: TRBJ2-7
CDR3nt: TGTGCCAGCAGTTTATATTCAGAGACCTACGAGCAGTACTTC
CDR3aa: CASSLYSETYEQYF

d_gene: .
v_gene: TRBV5-1
abundance: many
len: 15
j_gene: TRBJ1-3
CDR3nt: TGCGCCAGCAGCTTGATACCCGACTCTGGAAACACCATATATTTT
CDR3aa: CASSLIPDSGNTIYF

d_gene: .
v_gene: TRBV4-1
abundance: .
len: 18
j_gene: TRBJ1-1
CDR3nt: TGCGCCAGCAGCCAAGACTATCGGGGGTCACGGCCGGGCACTGAAGCTTTCTTT
CDR3aa: CASSQDYRGSRPGTEAFF

d_gene: TRBD1
v_gene: TRBV11-2
abundance: many
len: 16
j_gene: TRBJ1-5
CDR3nt: TGTGCCAGCAGCTTAAGCGGACAGGGTGTCGTTCAGCCCCAGCATTTT
CDR3aa: CASSLSGQGVVQPQHF

d_gene: .
v_gene: TRBV2
abundance: .
len: 24
j_gene: TRBJ1-5
CDR3nt: .
CDR3aa: CASTEGGPGANVLTFGAGNQPQHF

d_gene: TRBD2
v_gene: TRBV14
abundance: many
len: 18
j_gene: TRBJ2-7
CDR3nt: TGTGCCAGCAGCCCGCGAGGACCCCAGACTAGCCCCAACTACGAGCAGTACTTC
CDR3aa: CASSPRGPQTSPNYEQYF

d_gene: .
v_gene: TRBV20-1
abundance: .
len: 15
j_gene: TRBJ2-7
CDR3nt: TGCAGTGCTTCAAACGGGGACGGGAGCTCCTACGAGCAGTACTTC
CDR3aa: CSASNGDGSSYEQYF

d_gene: .
v_gene: TRBV29-1
abundance: many
len: 14
j_gene: TRBJ2-2
CDR3nt: TGCAGCCCGTGGACAGACCAGAACACCGGGGAGCTGTTTTTT
CDR3aa: CSPWTDQNTGELFF

d_gene: .
v_gene: TRBV12-5
abundance: .
len: 11
j_gene: TRBJ1-1
CDR3nt: TGTGCTAGTGGTTTTTCGGGGCAAGCTTTCTTT
CDR3aa: CASGFSGQAFF

d_gene: TRBD1
v_gene: TRBV11-2
abundance: .
len: 17
j_gene: TRBJ2-6
CDR3nt: TGTGCCAGCAGCTTAGGGGACAGCCGCTATGGGGCCAACGTCCTGACTTTC
CDR3aa: CASSLGDSRYGANVLTF

d_gene: TRBD1
v_gene: TRBV6-1
abundance: few
len: 15
j_gene: TRBJ2-7
CDR3nt: TGTGCCAGCAGTGAAAGGGGGCGGCCAACCTACGAGCAGTACTTC
CDR3aa: CASSERGRPTYEQYF

d_gene: .
v_gene: TRBV7-2
abundance: .
len: 17
j_gene: TRBJ2-2
CDR3nt: TGTGCCAGCAGCCCGAGCAACCTCCTAGCTACCCCCGGGGAGCTGTTTTTT
CDR3aa: CASSPSNLLATPGELFF

d_gene: TRBD1
v_gene: TRBV25-1
abundance: few
len: 17
j_gene: TRBJ2-5
CDR3nt: TGTGCCAGCAGTAACCTCCCACGGCACAGGGGTGGGGAGACCCAGTACTTC
CDR3aa: CASSNLPRHRGGETQYF